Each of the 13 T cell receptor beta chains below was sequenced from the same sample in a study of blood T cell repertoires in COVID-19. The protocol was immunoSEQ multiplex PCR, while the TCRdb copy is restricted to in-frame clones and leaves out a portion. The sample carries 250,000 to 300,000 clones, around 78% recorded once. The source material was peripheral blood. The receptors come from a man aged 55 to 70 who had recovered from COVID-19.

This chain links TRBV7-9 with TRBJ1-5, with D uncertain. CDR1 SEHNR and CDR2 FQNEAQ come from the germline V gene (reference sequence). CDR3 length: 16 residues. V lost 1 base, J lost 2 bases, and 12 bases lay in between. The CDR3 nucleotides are TGTGCCAGCAGCTTAGATGGGTCCGGAGGCAATCAGCCCCAGCATTTT. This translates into CASSLDGSGGNQPQHF.

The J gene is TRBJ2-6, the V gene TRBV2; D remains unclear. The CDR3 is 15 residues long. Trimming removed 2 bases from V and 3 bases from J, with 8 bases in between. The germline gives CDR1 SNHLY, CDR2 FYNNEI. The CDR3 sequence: CASSEIRVGANVLTF. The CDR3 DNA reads TGTGCCAGCAGTGAAATACGGGTTGGGGCCAACGTCCTGACTTTC.

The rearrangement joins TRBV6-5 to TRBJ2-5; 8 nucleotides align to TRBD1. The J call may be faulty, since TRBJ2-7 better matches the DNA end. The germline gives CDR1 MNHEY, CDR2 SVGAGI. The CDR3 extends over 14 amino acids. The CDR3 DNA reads TGTGCCAGCGGCCCCACAGGGGGGTCCTACGAGCAGTACTTC. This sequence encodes CASGPTGGSYEQYF.

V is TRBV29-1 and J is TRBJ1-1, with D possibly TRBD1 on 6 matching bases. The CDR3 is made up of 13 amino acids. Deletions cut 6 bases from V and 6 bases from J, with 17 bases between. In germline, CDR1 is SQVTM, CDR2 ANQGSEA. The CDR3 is CSVASRGFAEAFF. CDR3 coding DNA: TGCAGCGTGGCATCCAGGGGCTTCGCTGAAGCTTTCTTT.

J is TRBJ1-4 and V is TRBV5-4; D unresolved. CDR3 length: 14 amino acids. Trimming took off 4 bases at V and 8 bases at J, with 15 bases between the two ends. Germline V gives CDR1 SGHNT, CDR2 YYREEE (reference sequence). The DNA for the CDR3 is TGTGCCAGCAGCCAAGACGGCCCGGGGGAAAAACTGTTTTTT. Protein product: CASSQDGPGEKLFF.

The CDR3 loop reads CASSPHTGGAGQPQHF. CDR3 nucleotides: TGTGCCAGCAGTCCACATACAGGGGGCGCAGGTCAGCCCCAGCATTTT. The chain uses TRBV25-1 and TRBJ1-5; TRBD1 agrees at 9 bases. Germline V gives CDR1 MGHDK, CDR2 SYGVNS. This CDR3 is built from 16 residues. The V and J ends lost 5 bases and 6 bases, in that order; junction bases with no gene match: 11.

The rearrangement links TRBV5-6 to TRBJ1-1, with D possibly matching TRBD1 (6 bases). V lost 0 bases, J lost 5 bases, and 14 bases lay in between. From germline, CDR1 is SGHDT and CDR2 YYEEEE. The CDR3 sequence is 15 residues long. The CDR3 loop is CASSLGQGLRTEAFF. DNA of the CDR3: TGTGCCAGCAGCTTGGGTCAGGGGCTTAGGACTGAAGCTTTCTTT.

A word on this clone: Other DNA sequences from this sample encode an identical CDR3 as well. CDR3 loop: CASSRGLAGVEETQYF. Written as DNA, the CDR3 is TGTGCCAGCAGCCGGGGACTAGCGGGAGTGGAAGAGACCCAGTACTTC. This sequence joins TRBV5-4 and TRBJ2-5; 14 bases align to TRBD2. Germline CDR1 reads SGHNT; CDR2 reads YYREEE (reference sequence). The CDR3 length is 16 residues. The junction had 5 bases not matched to a gene; V was cut back by 4 bases and J by 3 bases. Variable domain in full (rest from reference TRBV5-4 and TRBJ2-5): ETGVTQSPTHLIKTRGQQVTLRCSSQSGHNTVSWYQQALGQGPQFIFQYYREEENGRGNFPPRFSGLQFPNYSSELNVNALELDDSALYLCASSRGLAGVEETQYFGPGTRLLVL.

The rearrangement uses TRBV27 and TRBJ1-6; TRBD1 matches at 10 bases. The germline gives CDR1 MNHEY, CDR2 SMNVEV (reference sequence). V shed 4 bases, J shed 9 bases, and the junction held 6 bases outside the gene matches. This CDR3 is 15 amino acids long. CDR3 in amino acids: CASSSAGQGSSPLHF. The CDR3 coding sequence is TGTGCCAGCAGTTCTGCGGGACAGGGGTCTTCACCCCTCCACTTT.

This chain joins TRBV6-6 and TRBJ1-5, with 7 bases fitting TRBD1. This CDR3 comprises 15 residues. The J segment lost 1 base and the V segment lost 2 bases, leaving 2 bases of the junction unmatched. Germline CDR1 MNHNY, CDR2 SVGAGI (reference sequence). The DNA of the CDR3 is TGTGCCAGCAGTTACGCCAGGGGGAGCAATCAGCCCCAGCATTTT. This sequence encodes CASSYARGSNQPQHF.

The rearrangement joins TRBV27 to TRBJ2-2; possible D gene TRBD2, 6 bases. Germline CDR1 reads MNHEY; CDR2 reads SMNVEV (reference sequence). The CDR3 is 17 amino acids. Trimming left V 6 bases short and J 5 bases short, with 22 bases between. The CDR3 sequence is CASSQYAGTIETGELFF. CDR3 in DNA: TGTGCCAGCAGCCAATACGCGGGGACCATCGAAACCGGGGAGCTGTTTTTT.

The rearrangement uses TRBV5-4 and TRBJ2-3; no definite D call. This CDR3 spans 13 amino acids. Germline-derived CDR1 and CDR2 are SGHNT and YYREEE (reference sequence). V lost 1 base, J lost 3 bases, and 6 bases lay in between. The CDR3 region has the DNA TGTGCCAGCAGCTTGCCGGTTACAGATACGCAGTATTTT. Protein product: CASSLPVTDTQYF.

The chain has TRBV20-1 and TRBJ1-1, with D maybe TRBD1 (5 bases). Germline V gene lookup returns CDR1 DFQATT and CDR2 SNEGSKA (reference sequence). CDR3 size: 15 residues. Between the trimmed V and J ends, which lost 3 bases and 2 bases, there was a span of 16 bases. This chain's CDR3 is CSASPPRGSNTEAFF. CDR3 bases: TGCAGTGCTAGTCCCCCACGGGGGAGCAACACTGAAGCTTTCTTT.